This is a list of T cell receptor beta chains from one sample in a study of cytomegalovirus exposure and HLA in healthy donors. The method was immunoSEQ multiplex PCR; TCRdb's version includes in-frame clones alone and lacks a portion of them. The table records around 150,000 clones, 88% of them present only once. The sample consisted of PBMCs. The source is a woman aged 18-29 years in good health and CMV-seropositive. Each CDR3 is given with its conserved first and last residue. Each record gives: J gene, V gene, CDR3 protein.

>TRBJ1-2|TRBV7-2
CASSLRGQIYGYTF
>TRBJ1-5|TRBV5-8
CASSLFREGQPQHF
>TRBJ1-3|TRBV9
CASSVAGDRTGGNTIYF
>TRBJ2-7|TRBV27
CASSLEAVRGYEQYF
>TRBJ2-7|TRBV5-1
CASSLVTHSYEQYF
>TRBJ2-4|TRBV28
CASSSAAKNIQYF
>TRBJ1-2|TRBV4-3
CASSQETGVRRGYTF
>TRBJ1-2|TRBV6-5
CASSPRTARDGYTF
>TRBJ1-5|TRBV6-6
CASSYPEGRGQPQHF
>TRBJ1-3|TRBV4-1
CASSLRGDSGNTIYF
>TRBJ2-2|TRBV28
CASSHRTSGRLTGELFF
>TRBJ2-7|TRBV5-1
CASSLTGGFREQYF
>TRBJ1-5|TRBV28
CASSFLTKRVYNQPQHF
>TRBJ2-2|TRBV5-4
CASSLGQRGNTGELFF
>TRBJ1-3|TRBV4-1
CASSLTGGSGNTIYF
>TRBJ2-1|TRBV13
CASSLGGRARNEQFF
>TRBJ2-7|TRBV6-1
CASSEGYHLYEQYF
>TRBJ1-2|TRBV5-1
CASSRGGRNNYGYTF
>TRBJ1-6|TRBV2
CASVRDSKSPLHF
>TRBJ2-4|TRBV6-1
CASSEGNRGLAKNIQYF
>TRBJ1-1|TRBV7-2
CASSPGTANTEAFF
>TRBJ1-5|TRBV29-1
CSVLFEMSQPQHF
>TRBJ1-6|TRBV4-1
CASSHPGPEGSPLHF
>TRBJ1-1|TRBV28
CASEAGMNTEAFF
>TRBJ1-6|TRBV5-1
CASSLSGLINSPLHF
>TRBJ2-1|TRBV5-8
CASSFGTGLYNEQFF
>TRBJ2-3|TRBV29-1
CSVAEGGTSTDTQYF
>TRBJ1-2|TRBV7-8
CASSLTGYYGYTF
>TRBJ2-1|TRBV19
CASSRGVAEQFF
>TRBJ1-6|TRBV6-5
CASSPTGGNSPLHF
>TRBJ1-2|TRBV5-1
CASSPDTGLLTYTF
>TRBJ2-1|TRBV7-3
CASSLIAGAGEQFF
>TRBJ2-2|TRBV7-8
CASSLVNGELFF
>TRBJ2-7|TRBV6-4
CASSDPASGRAYEQYF
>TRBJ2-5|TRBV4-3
CASSQIGSGQETQYF
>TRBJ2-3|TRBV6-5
CASRTTGGPDTQYF
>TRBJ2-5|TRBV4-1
CASSSRDSDQETQYF
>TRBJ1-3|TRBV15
CATSRRQFSGNTIYF
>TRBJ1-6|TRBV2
CASRDRGTNNSPLHF
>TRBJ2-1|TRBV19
CASSMAGGPYNEQFF
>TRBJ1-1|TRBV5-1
CASSSPDSPQAFF
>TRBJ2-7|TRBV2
CASTFPSAGSPYEQYF
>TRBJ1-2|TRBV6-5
CASSLASGQLNGYTF
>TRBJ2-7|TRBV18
CASSLARTANYEQYF
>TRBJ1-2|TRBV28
CASSRTGAYGYTF
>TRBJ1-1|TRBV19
CASTQWGGRRAAEAFF
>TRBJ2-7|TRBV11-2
CASSLFNEQYF
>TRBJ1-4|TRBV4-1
CASSLLRMTNEKLFF
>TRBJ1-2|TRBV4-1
CASSQDSAVRGYGYTF
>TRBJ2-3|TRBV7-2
CASRPPNTDTQYF
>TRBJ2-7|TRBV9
CASSVGGDPYEQYF
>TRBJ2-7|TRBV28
CASRPDRSSYEQYF
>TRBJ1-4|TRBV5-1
CASSIRQGAVNEKLFF
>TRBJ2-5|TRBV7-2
CASSSHTGSLGTQYF
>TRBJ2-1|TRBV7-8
CASSLVAPTYNEQFF
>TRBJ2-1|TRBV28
CASSLFTSRVREQFF
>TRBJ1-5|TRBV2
CASRRDSNQPQHF